Following are 3 T cell receptor beta chains from one sample sequenced in a study of cytotoxic CD8 clonotypes in ibrutinib-treated CLL (dated by TCRdb to the early 2020s). The method behind the library was the immunoSEQ multiplex PCR assay. TCRdb holds this immuneACCESS table with in-frame rearrangements only. Some clones are missing; in checked studies, unresolved V genes explain under half, and the rest has no known cause. Recorded for this sample are around 330,000 clones; 67% of them occurred a single time. The ten largest clones capture about 6.7% of the sample. Sample: PBMCs, taken after 36 months of ibrutinib treatment. The receptor source for this set is a human donor with chronic lymphocytic leukemia.

This clone was seen a few times. The chain employs TRBV2 and TRBJ1-2; D may be TRBD1 (5 bases). Germline values: CDR1 SNHLY, CDR2 FYNNEI. Trimming removed 6 bases from V and 8 bases from J, with 13 bases in between. The CDR3 extends over 12 amino acids. The CDR3 region has the DNA TGTGCCAGCAGGGGCGGCAGGGACGGCTACACCTTC. Residues: CASRGGRDGYTF.

A single count supports this clone. This rearrangement joins TRBV9 to TRBJ2-3; 8 bases line up with TRBD2. Germline trimming cut 1 base from V and 4 bases from J; bases unmatched to any gene: 14. CDR1 and CDR2 from the germline V gene are SGDLS and YYNGEE. The CDR3 is 18 residues long. The CDR3 DNA is TGTGCCAGCAGCGTAAATCCGGGAGGGCCCCCTATGCCAGATACGCAGTATTTT. Its translation is CASSVNPGGPPMPDTQYF.

This clone was seen a handful of times. This chain joins TRBV18 and TRBJ2-5; D possibly corresponds to TRBD1 (5 bases). The CDR3 runs 13 residues. Germline lookup yields CDR1 KGHSH and CDR2 LQKENI. The V end was cut by 3 bases, the J end by 4 bases, with 9 bases between. CDR3 in DNA: TGTGCCAGCTCACCCTCCCAGGGAGAGACCCAGTACTTC. Translation gives CASSPSQGETQYF.